These T cell receptor beta chains were read from a single sample in a study of blood T cell repertoires in COVID-19. TCRdb's table, derived via immunoSEQ multiplex PCR, lists solely in-frame clones and lacks some. The table includes nearly 300,000 clones, roughly 86% detected once. The sample was PBMCs or T cells enriched from blood (not recorded which). These TCRs come from a woman aged 45-65 years who had been exposed to COVID-19. Each CDR3 is given with its conserved first and last residue. Each record gives: CDR3 length, V gene, clone size, J gene, D gene, CDR3 protein, CDR3 DNA. A D gene is named only where the DNA matches it firmly. A clone size is listed for some rows: how often the clone was seen (once, few, many), or a class if it is expanded.

CDR3 length: 16
V gene: TRBV10-3
clone size: NA
J gene: TRBJ2-3
D gene: NA
CDR3 protein: CAIGGVAGQTTDTQYF
CDR3 DNA: TGTGCCATCGGTGGGGTCGCTGGACAGACCACAGATACGCAGTATTTT

CDR3 length: 17
V gene: TRBV3-1/TRBV3-2
clone size: NA
J gene: TRBJ2-3
D gene: NA
CDR3 protein: CASSQVTVGRLIDTQYF
CDR3 DNA: TGTGCCAGCAGCCAAGTTACGGTGGGGCGCCTCATAGATACGCAGTATTTT

CDR3 length: 11
V gene: TRBV6-5
clone size: NA
J gene: TRBJ2-7
D gene: NA
CDR3 protein: CASIGSSEQYF
CDR3 DNA: TGTGCCAGCATCGGGTCGAGCGAGCAGTACTTC

CDR3 length: 15
V gene: TRBV28
clone size: NA
J gene: TRBJ2-5
D gene: NA
CDR3 protein: CASSYPAVSQETQYF
CDR3 DNA: TGTGCCAGCAGTTACCCAGCGGTGTCCCAAGAGACCCAGTACTTC

CDR3 length: 14
V gene: TRBV9
clone size: NA
J gene: TRBJ2-1
D gene: NA
CDR3 protein: CASSVGQSPNEQFF
CDR3 DNA: TGTGCCAGCAGCGTAGGTCAATCCCCCAATGAGCAGTTCTTC

CDR3 length: 15
V gene: TRBV11-2
clone size: NA
J gene: TRBJ1-2
D gene: TRBD1
CDR3 protein: CASSAADRGDYGYTF
CDR3 DNA: TGTGCCAGCAGCGCCGCGGACAGGGGGGACTATGGCTACACCTTC

CDR3 length: 13
V gene: TRBV19
clone size: NA
J gene: TRBJ1-6
D gene: NA
CDR3 protein: CASSMVTGSPLHF
CDR3 DNA: TGTGCCAGTAGTATGGTGACAGGATCACCCCTCCACTTT

CDR3 length: 14
V gene: TRBV3-1/TRBV3-2
clone size: NA
J gene: TRBJ2-5
D gene: NA
CDR3 protein: CASSQDRGRGAQYF
CDR3 DNA: TGTGCCAGCAGCCAAGACAGGGGACGGGGGGCCCAGTACTTC

CDR3 length: 15
V gene: TRBV19
clone size: NA
J gene: TRBJ1-2
D gene: NA
CDR3 protein: CASSPRQTIYYGYTF
CDR3 DNA: TGTGCCAGTAGTCCCAGACAGACAATCTACTATGGCTACACCTTC

CDR3 length: 11
V gene: TRBV21-1
clone size: few
J gene: TRBJ2-2
D gene: NA
CDR3 protein: CASRTRGELFF
CDR3 DNA: TGTGCCAGCAGGACAAGGGGGGAGCTGTTTTTT

CDR3 length: 18
V gene: TRBV15
clone size: NA
J gene: TRBJ1-6
D gene: NA
CDR3 protein: CATSRTNRRSSYNSPLHF
CDR3 DNA: TGTGCCACCAGCAGAACGAACAGGAGAAGCTCCTATAATTCACCCCTCCACTTT

CDR3 length: 15
V gene: TRBV11-2
clone size: NA
J gene: TRBJ2-7
D gene: TRBD1
CDR3 protein: CASSTTRDSNYEQYF
CDR3 DNA: TGTGCCAGCAGTACCACCCGGGACAGCAACTACGAGCAGTACTTC

CDR3 length: 13
V gene: TRBV28
clone size: NA
J gene: TRBJ1-4
D gene: NA
CDR3 protein: CASREAGNEKLFF
CDR3 DNA: TGTGCCAGCAGGGAAGCGGGAAATGAAAAACTGTTTTTT

CDR3 length: 12
V gene: TRBV5-1
clone size: NA
J gene: TRBJ1-2
D gene: TRBD1
CDR3 protein: CASSGPGQGDTF
CDR3 DNA: TGCGCCAGCAGCGGGCCGGGACAGGGGGATACCTTC

CDR3 length: 14
V gene: TRBV10-3
clone size: NA
J gene: TRBJ2-7
D gene: TRBD1
CDR3 protein: CAISEGTQGYEQYF
CDR3 DNA: TGTGCCATCAGTGAGGGGACACAGGGGTACGAGCAGTACTTC

CDR3 length: 14
V gene: TRBV5-4
clone size: NA
J gene: TRBJ1-2
D gene: NA
CDR3 protein: CASSLGVRDYGYTF
CDR3 DNA: TGTGCCAGCAGCTTGGGCGTCAGGGACTATGGCTACACCTTC

CDR3 length: 15
V gene: TRBV7-9
clone size: few
J gene: TRBJ2-4
D gene: NA
CDR3 protein: CASSNSGGAKNIQYF
CDR3 DNA: TGTGCCAGCAGCAATTCCGGGGGAGCCAAAAACATTCAGTACTTC

CDR3 length: 14
V gene: TRBV5-4
clone size: NA
J gene: TRBJ2-3
D gene: NA
CDR3 protein: CASSLAGTLGTQYF
CDR3 DNA: TGTGCCAGCAGCTTGGCCGGGACTTTGGGTACGCAGTATTTT

CDR3 length: 13
V gene: TRBV4-1
clone size: NA
J gene: TRBJ1-5
D gene: NA
CDR3 protein: CASSLFENQPQHF
CDR3 DNA: TGCGCCAGCAGCCTTTTTGAGAATCAGCCCCAGCATTTT

CDR3 length: 17
V gene: TRBV28
clone size: NA
J gene: TRBJ1-6
D gene: NA
CDR3 protein: CASSSPPGATYNSPLHF
CDR3 DNA: TGTGCCAGCAGTTCACCCCCAGGGGCGACATATAATTCACCCCTCCACTTT

CDR3 length: 14
V gene: TRBV19
clone size: few
J gene: TRBJ2-5
D gene: NA
CDR3 protein: CASSIFWQQETQYF
CDR3 DNA: TGTGCCAGTAGTATATTCTGGCAGCAAGAGACCCAGTACTTC

CDR3 length: 18
V gene: TRBV25-1
clone size: NA
J gene: TRBJ1-4
D gene: NA
CDR3 protein: CARIPPAGRGVGEEKLFF
CDR3 DNA: TGTGCCAGAATTCCCCCCGCGGGACGTGGGGTTGGTGAGGAAAAACTGTTTTTT

CDR3 length: 13
V gene: TRBV4-1
clone size: NA
J gene: TRBJ1-6
D gene: NA
CDR3 protein: CARGAGSDSPLHF
CDR3 DNA: TGCGCCCGTGGTGCAGGGTCAGATTCACCCCTCCACTTT

CDR3 length: 15
V gene: TRBV7-8
clone size: once
J gene: TRBJ2-1
D gene: NA
CDR3 protein: CASSLGSRPYNEQFF
CDR3 DNA: TGTGCCAGCAGCTTAGGTAGCCGTCCTTACAATGAGCAGTTCTTC

CDR3 length: 11
V gene: TRBV18
clone size: NA
J gene: TRBJ2-5
D gene: NA
CDR3 protein: CASSSQETQYF
CDR3 DNA: TGTGCCAGCTCATCGCAAGAGACCCAGTACTTC

CDR3 length: 13
V gene: TRBV11-1
clone size: NA
J gene: TRBJ2-7
D gene: NA
CDR3 protein: CASSLTSSYEQYF
CDR3 DNA: TGTGCCAGCAGCTTAACTAGCTCCTACGAGCAGTACTTC

CDR3 length: 16
V gene: TRBV6-5
clone size: NA
J gene: TRBJ2-1
D gene: NA
CDR3 protein: CASSYSVRYSYNEQFF
CDR3 DNA: TGTGCCAGCAGTTACTCTGTCAGGTACTCCTACAATGAGCAGTTCTTC